The TCR beta chain described here comes from a study of monozygotic twins with inflammatory bowel disease. Study-wide results and limits: Healthy twins showed more clonotype sharing with others than IBD patients, especially patients with disease activity.

On this clonotype itself: Its target is not known.

The CDR3 spans 12 residues. TCRdb reanalyzed the 5' RACE reads, giving one entry per CDR3 protein sequence and no DNA. This listing includes around 210,000 distinct CDR3 sequences. The sample comprised blood. V usage is TRBV12-3 or TRBV12-4 and J usage is TRBJ2-6; TCRdb picks TRBD1, but there is no DNA to check that call. The receptor was isolated from a human donor with ulcerative colitis or Crohn's disease, or a healthy co-twin of an affected twin (not recorded which). The CDR3 is CASRTTGNVLTF.